This TCR beta chain was identified during a study of a mutant IDH1 vaccine in newly diagnosed glioma. Study in general: Radiotherapy alone preceded vaccination by 4-6 weeks; alternatively, vaccination started with temozolomide cycles.

The time point here: week 23, last vaccination. Each dose delivered 300 ug of mutant IDH1 20-mer peptide subcutaneously with imiquimod. Profiling relied on immunoSEQ multiplex PCR, and the TCRdb table lists in-frame clones only, not all of them. The profile shows 29,000 or so clones, around 80% of them singletons. By share of the sample, this clone is large. Its antigen is currently unknown. Sequences were derived from PBMCs, sampled from a glioma patient whose treatment included an IDH1 peptide vaccine. The source of this sequence is a young woman with glioma.

CDR3 residues: CASSPGTPPVSGANVLTF. DNA of the CDR3: TGTGCCAGCTCACCGGGGACACCTCCCGTCTCTGGGGCCAACGTCCTGACTTTC. This rearrangement joins TRBV18 to TRBJ2-6, with a tentative D call TRBD1 (6 bases). The V end lost 3 bases, the J end lost 0 bases, and 15 bases lay between the germline ends. Germline V CDR1 and CDR2: KGHSH, LQKENI. The CDR3 has 18 residues. Using reference TRBV18 and TRBJ2-6 for the parts outside the CDR3, the full variable domain is NAGVMQNPRHLVRRRGQEARLRCSPMKGHSHVYWYRQLPEEGLKFMVYLQKENIIDESGMPKERFSAEFPKEGPSILRIQQVVRGDSAAYFCASSPGTPPVSGANVLTFGAGSRLTVL.